This T cell receptor beta chain is from a study of T cell responses to AZD1222 COVID-19 vaccine. Study information: Second-dose intervals near 4 or 12 weeks were combined. Broader study findings: Donors were chiefly white British, with a greater number of females, and clonal diversity was perhaps underestimated.

TCRdb's copy holds only in-frame clones and misses some; the assay was immunoSEQ multiplex PCR. The profile covers nearly 90,000 clones, with around 90% appearing a single time and roughly 5.8% taken by the ten largest. On this clone: No antigen is known for it.

The source of this sequence is an adult in good health. The specimen comprised peripheral blood, sampled on day 0 of AZD1222 vaccination.

The CDR3 DNA reads TGTGCCAGCAGTTTAAGTCAGGGATCGAATGAAAAACTGTTTTTT. Translated: CASSLSQGSNEKLFF. The chain couples TRBV28 to TRBJ1-4; weak D call: TRBD1 (5 bases). The CDR3 spans 15 residues. The V gene lost 2 bases and the J gene lost 5 bases, with 12 bases spanning the gap. Per the germline V gene, CDR1 is MDHEN and CDR2 is SYDVKM. Using reference TRBV28 and TRBJ1-4 for the parts outside the CDR3, the full variable domain is DVKVTQSSRYLVKRTGEKVFLECVQDMDHENMFWYRQDPGLGLRLIYFSYDVKMKEKGDIPEGYSVSREKKERFSLILESASTNQTSMYLCASSLSQGSNEKLFFGSGTQLSVL.